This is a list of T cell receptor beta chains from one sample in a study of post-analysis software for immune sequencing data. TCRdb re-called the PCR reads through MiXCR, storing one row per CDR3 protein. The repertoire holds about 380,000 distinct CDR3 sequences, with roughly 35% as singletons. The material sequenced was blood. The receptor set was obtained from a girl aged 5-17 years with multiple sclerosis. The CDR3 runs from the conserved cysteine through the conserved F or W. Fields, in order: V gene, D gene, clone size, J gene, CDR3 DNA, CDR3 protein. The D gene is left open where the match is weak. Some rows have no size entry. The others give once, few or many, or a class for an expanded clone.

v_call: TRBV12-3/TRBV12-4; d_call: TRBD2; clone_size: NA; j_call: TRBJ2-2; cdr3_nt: TGTGCCAGCAGTTTCGGAGCGGGGGGGCCGAACACCGGGGAGCTGTTTTTT; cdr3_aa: CASSFGAGGPNTGELFF
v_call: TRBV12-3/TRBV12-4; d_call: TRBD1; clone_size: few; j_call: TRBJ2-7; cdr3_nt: TGTGCCAGCAGCACCTCGGGACAGGGAAACTACGAGCAGTACTTC; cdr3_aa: CASSTSGQGNYEQYF
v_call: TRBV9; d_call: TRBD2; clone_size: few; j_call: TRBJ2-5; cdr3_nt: TGTGCCAGCTGCCCTGGCGGGGGGGACTTAGAGACCCAGTACTTC; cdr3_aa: CASCPGGGDLETQYF
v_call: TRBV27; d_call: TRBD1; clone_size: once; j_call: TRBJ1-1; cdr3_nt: TGTGCCAGCAACGAGGCAGGGGGAATGACTGAAGCTTTCTTT; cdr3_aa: CASNEAGGMTEAFF
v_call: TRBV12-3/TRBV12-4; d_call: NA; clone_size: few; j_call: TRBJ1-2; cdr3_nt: TGTGCCAGCTGTATTAAGGATGGCTACACCTTC; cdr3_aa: CASCIKDGYTF
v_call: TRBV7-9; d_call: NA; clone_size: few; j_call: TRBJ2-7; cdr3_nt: TGTGCCAGCAGCTCTGACACGGGGGGCAGCTCCTACGAGCAGTACTTC; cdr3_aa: CASSSDTGGSSYEQYF
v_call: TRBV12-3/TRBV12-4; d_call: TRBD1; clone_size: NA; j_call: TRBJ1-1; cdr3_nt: TGTGCCAGCAGTCCCGGGACAGTCGGAGCTTTCTTT; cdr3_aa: CASSPGTVGAFF
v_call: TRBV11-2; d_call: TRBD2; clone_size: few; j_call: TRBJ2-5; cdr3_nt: TGTGCCAGCAGCCGAATGGGACTAGCGGAGCAAGAGACCCAGTACTTC; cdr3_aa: CASSRMGLAEQETQYF
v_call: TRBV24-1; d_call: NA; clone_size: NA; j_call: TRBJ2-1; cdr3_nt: TGTGCCACCAGTGATCGGGATGAGCAGTTCTTC; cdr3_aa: CATSDRDEQFF
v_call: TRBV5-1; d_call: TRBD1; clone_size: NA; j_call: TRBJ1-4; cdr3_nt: TGCGCCAGCAGCTTTGGACAGGGAAGGGAAAAACTGTTTTTT; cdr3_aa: CASSFGQGREKLFF
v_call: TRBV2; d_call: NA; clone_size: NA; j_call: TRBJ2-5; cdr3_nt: TGTGCCAGCGCAACGCAGTACTTC; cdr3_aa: CASATQYF
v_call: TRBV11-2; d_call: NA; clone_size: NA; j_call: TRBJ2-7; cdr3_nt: TGTGCCAGCAGCTTAGTTAACGAGCAGTACTTC; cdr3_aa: CASSLVNEQYF
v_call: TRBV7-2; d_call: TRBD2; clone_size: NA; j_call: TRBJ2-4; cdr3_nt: TGTGCCAGCAGCCCACTCGGGGCTAGCGGGGGGCTTGCCAAAAACATTCAGTACTTC; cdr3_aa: CASSPLGASGGLAKNIQYF
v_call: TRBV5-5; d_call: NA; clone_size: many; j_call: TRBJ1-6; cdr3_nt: TGTGCCAGCAGCTCCTTTGGGGGAACTAATTCACCCCTCCACTTT; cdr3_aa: CASSSFGGTNSPLHF
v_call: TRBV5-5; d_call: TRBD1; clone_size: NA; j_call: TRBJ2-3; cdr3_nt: TGTGCCAGCAGCTTTTATCCAGGGGGCCAGGGCACAGATACGCAGTATTTT; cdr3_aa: CASSFYPGGQGTDTQYF
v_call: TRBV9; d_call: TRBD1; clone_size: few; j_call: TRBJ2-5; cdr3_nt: TGTGCCAGCAGCGTAGACAGGGGGCGCCAAGAGACCCAGTACTTC; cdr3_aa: CASSVDRGRQETQYF
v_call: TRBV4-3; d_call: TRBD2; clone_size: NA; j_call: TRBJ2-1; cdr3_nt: TGCGCCAGCAGCCAAGATAGCGGGGGGCACAATGAGCAGTTCTTC; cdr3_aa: CASSQDSGGHNEQFF
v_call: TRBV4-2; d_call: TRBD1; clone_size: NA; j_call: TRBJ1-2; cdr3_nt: TGTGCCAGCAGCCAAGAGGGACAGGGTTCCTATGGCTACACCTTC; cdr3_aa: CASSQEGQGSYGYTF
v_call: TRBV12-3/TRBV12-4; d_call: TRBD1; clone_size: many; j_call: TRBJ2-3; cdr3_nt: TGTGCCAGCAGTTTAGGGACAGGGAGACAGATAACGCAGTATTTT; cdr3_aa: CASSLGTGRQITQYF
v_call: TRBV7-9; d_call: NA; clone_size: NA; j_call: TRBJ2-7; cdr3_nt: TGTGCCAGCAGCCCATACCGACGTTCCGGGGACTACGAGCAGTACTTC; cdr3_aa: CASSPYRRSGDYEQYF
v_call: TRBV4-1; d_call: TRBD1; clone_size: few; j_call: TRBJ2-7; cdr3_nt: TGCGCCAGCAGTCGCACAGGGGATCAAGCCTACGAGCAGTACTTC; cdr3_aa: CASSRTGDQAYEQYF
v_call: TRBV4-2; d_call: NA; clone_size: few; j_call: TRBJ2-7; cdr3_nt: TGTGCCAGCAGCCCCTTACAGGGACTCTCCTACGAGCAGTACTTC; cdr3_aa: CASSPLQGLSYEQYF
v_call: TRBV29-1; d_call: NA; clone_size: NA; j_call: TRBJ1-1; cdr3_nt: TGCAGCGTTGAAGGATCCAGTGAAGCTTTCTTT; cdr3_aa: CSVEGSSEAFF
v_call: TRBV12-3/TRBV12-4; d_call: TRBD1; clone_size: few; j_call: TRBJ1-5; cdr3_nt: TGTGCCAGCAGTAAGGGGAGATTTGGGACAGGGGAGAATCAGCCCCAGCATTTT; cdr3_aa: CASSKGRFGTGENQPQHF
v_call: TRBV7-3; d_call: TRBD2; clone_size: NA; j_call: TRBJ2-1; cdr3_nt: TGTGCCAGCAGCAAAAGAGGATGGGGGGTAGCGGGGAACTGCAATGAGCAGTTCTTC; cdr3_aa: CASSKRGWGVAGNCNEQFF
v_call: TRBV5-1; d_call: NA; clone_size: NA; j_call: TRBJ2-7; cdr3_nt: TGCGCCAGCAGCTTTGACACACAACCAACCTACGAGCAGTACTTC; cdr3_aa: CASSFDTQPTYEQYF
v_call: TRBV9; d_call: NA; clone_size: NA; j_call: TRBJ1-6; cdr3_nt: TGTGCCAGCAGCGTCCTCGACGGGGGCGGGGGTAGCTCCTATAATTCACCCCTCCACTTT; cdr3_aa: CASSVLDGGGGSSYNSPLHF
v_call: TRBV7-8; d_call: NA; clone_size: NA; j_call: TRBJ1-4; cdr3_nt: TGTGCCAGCAGTAAGAGGGCAACTAATGAAAAACTGTTTTTT; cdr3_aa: CASSKRATNEKLFF
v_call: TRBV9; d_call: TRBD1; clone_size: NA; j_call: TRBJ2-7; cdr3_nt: TGTGCCAGCAGCGTAGATAACAGGGGGTACGAGCAGTACTTC; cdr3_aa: CASSVDNRGYEQYF
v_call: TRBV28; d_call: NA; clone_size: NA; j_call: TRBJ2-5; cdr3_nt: TGTGCCAGCAGTTTAGTGTGGCAGGAGGAGACCCAGTACTTC; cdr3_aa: CASSLVWQEETQYF
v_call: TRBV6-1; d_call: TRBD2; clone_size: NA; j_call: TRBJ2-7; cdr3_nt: TGTGCCAGCGTGGAACTAGCGGGGCCCTACGAGCAGTACTTC; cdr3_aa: CASVELAGPYEQYF
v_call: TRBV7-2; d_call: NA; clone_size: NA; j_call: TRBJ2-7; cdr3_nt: TGTGCCAGCAGCCAAGTTGGAGACGCCTACGAGCAGTACTTC; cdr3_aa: CASSQVGDAYEQYF
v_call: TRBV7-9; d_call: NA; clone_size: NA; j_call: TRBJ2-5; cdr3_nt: TGTGCCAGCAGCTTAGCGCAGGGCAGTCAAGAGACCCAGTACTTC; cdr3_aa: CASSLAQGSQETQYF
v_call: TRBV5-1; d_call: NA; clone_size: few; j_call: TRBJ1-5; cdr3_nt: TGCGCCAGCAGCTTGGCTGTGAATCAGCCCCAGCATTTT; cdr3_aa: CASSLAVNQPQHF
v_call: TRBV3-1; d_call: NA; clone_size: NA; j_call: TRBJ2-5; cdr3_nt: TGTGCCAGCAGAAACCTTAGAGGCTCGGAGACCCAGTACTTC; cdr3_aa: CASRNLRGSETQYF
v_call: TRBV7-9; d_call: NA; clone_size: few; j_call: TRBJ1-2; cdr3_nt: TGTGCCAGCAGCTTACCTGACACAGCTAACTATGGCTACACCTTC; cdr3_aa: CASSLPDTANYGYTF
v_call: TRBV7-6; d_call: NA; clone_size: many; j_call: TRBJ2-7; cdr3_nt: TGTGCCAGCAGCTCGGGACCGAACTACGAGCAGTACTTC; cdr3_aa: CASSSGPNYEQYF
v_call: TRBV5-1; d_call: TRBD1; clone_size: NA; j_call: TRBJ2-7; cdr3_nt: TGCGCCAGCAGCTCTGGGACAGGGGACGCCTACGAGCAGTACTTC; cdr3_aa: CASSSGTGDAYEQYF
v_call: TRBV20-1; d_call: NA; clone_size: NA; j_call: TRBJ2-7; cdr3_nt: TGCAGTGCTAGACCACAGGGCTCCTACGAGCAGTACTTC; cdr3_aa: CSARPQGSYEQYF
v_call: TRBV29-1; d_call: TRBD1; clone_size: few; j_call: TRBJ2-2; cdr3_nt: TGCGTTACGACAGGACAGGGTTTTGACACCGGGGAGCTGTTTTTT; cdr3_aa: CVTTGQGFDTGELFF
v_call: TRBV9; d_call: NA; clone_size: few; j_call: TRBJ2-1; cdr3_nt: TGTGCCAGCAGCGCCAACTTCCTGGACAGATTCTCCTACAATGAGCAGTTCTTC; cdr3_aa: CASSANFLDRFSYNEQFF
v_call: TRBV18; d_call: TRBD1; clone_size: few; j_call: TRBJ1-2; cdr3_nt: TGTGCCAGCTCAGCGGACAGGGGCTATGGCTACACCTTC; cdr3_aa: CASSADRGYGYTF
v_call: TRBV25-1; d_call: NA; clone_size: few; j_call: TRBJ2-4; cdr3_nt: TGTGCCAGCAGTGATGGAGGAAGGACCATTCAGTACTTC; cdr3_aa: CASSDGGRTIQYF
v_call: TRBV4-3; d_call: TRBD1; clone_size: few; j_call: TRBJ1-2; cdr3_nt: TGCGCCAGCAGCCAAGTCAAGACAGGGAATGGCTACACCTTC; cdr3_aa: CASSQVKTGNGYTF
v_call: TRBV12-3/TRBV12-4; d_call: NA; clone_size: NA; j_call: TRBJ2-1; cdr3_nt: TGTGCCAGCAGTCCCCGAAGAAGGGCATGGGGGCACAATGAGCAGTTCTTC; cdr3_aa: CASSPRRRAWGHNEQFF
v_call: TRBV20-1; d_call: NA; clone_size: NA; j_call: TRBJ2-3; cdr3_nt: TGCAGTGCTCGTGGGGTGCGCACAGATACGCAGTATTTT; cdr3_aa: CSARGVRTDTQYF
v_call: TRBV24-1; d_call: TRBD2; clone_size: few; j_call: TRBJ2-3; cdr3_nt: TGTGCCACCGGAGCGGGGGAAACAGATACGCAGTATTTT; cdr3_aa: CATGAGETDTQYF
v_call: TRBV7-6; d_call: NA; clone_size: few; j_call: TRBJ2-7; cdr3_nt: TGTGCCAGCAGCCCCCAATTCGGGCACGAGCAGTACTTC; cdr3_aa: CASSPQFGHEQYF
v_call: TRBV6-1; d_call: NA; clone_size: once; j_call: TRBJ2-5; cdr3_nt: TGTGCCAGCAGTGAATTTGGGGGGCGGGCGGAGACCCAGTACTTC; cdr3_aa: CASSEFGGRAETQYF
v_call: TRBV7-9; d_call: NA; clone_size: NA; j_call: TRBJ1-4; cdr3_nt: TGTGCCAGCAGCTTAGGCCAAAGTGGTGAAAAACTGTTTTTT; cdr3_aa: CASSLGQSGEKLFF
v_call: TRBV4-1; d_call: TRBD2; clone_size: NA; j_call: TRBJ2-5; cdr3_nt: TGCGCCAGCAGCCAAGTTCCCGGGGGGGCATCGGAGACCCAGTACTTC; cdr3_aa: CASSQVPGGASETQYF
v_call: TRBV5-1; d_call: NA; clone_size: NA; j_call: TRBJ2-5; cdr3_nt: TGCGCCAGCAGCTTGGAAAGCCGGACTGGAGGGGAGACCCAGTACTTC; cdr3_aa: CASSLESRTGGETQYF
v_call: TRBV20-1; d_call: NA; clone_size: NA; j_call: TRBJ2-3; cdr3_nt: TGCAGTGCCCCGCGCTCTAGCATCACAGATACGCAGTATTTT; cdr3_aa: CSAPRSSITDTQYF